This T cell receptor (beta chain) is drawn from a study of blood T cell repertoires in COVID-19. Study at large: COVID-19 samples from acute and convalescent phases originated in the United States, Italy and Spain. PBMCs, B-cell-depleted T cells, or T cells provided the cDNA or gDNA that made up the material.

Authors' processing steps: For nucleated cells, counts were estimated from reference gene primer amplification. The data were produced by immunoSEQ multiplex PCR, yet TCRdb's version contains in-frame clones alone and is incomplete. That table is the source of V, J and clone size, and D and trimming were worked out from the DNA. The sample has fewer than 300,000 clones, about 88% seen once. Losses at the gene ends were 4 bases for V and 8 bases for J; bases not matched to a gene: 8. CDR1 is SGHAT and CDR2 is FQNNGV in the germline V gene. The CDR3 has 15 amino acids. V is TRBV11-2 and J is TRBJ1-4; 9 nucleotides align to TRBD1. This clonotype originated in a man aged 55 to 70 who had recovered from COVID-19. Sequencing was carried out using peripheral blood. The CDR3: CASSSDRGLGEKLFF. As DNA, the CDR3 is TGTGCCAGCAGCTCCGACAGGGGGTTAGGAGAAAAACTGTTTTTT.